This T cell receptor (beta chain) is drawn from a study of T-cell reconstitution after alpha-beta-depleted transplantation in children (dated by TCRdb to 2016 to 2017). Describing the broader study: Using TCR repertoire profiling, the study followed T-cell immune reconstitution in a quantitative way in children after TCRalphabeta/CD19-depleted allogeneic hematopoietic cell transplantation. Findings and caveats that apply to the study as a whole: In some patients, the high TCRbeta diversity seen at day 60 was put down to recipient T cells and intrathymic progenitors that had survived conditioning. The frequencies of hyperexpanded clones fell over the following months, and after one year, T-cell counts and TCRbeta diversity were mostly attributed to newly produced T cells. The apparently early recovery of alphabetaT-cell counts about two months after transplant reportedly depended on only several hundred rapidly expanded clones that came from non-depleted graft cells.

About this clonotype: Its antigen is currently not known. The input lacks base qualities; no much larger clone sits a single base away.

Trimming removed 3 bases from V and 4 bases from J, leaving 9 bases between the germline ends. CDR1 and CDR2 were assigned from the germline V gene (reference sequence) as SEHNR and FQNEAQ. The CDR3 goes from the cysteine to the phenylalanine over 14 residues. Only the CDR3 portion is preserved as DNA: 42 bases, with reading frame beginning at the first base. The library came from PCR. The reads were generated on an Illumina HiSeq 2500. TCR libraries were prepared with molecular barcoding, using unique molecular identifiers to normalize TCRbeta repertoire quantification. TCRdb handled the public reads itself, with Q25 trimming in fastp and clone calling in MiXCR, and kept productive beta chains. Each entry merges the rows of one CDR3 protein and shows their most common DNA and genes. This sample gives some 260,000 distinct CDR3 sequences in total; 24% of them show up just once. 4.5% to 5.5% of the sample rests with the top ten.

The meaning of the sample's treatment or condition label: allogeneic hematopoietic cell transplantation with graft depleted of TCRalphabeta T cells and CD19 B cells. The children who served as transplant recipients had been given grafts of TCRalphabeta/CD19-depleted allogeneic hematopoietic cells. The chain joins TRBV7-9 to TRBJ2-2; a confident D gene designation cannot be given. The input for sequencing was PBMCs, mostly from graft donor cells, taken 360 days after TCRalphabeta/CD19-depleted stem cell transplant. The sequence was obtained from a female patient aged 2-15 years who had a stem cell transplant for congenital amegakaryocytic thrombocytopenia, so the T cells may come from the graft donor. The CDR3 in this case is CASSFDLGTGELFF. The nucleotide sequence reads TGTGCCAGCAGCTTTGATTTGGGCACCGGGGAGCTGTTTTTT.